This T cell receptor beta chain comes out of a study of spatial heterogeneity in lung cancer (dated by TCRdb to 2018 to 2020). Some background on the complete study: More beta-chain than alpha-chain transcripts were consistently detected, likely reflecting higher beta-chain transcript abundance. In tumor regions, TCR transcript counts showed a strong correlation with a T cell transcriptional module score derived from matched bulk RNA-seq. In the raw uncorrected reads, each unique combination of TCR and UMI appeared on average more than ten times. The study quantitatively compared TCR alpha and beta repertoires across multiple tumor regions, matched nontumor lung and blood in non-small cell lung cancer. The study linked features of the TCR repertoire to counts of nonsynonymous mutations, which were determined by whole-exome sequencing of tumor tissue. At surgery, both alpha and beta chains were TCR-sequenced in 220 tumor regions, about 64 matched nontumor lung samples and some 56 PBMC samples.

What the study reported, not specific to this receptor: The tumor nonsynonymous mutation count correlated with the number of expanded intratumoral alpha and beta TCRs. Additional single-cell paired TCR alpha and beta sequencing was considered necessary to confirm, at a functional level, the hypothesis that regional TCRs recognize regional mutations. Counts of ubiquitous and regional expanded TCRs were found to correlate with counts of ubiquitous and regional nonsynonymous mutations, respectively. TCR-seq coverage of tumor T cells was estimated at only 7% to 8% for alpha chains and about 13% for beta chains.

The time point label of this sample denotes: sample taken at primary tumor resection. Donors were 65 to 85 patients with early-stage, untreated non-small cell lung cancer from the lung TRACERx cohort. TCR sequencing used whole RNA extracted from tumor and nontumor lung tissue, or from cryopreserved PBMC samples, without cell sorting. Patients were selected for TCR sequencing only if sufficient RNA was available from at least two tumor regions. Before being selected, tumor and adjacent nontumor lung specimens were reviewed by a lung pathologist. Libraries were prepared through 5' RACE. Sequencing was carried out with a NextSeq 500. In the TCR library protocol, a unique molecular identifier was attached to each TCR cDNA molecule so that PCR and sequencing errors could be corrected. In the paper's pipeline: Decombinator tools were used for TCR identification, UMI-based error correction and CDR3 extraction. TCRs above a frequency of 2 per 1,000, corresponding to the top 1% of the tumor frequency distribution, were defined as expanded. Expanded tumor TCRs statistically deemed absent (corrected P<0.05) from at least one tumor region were classed as regional, and all other expanded tumor TCRs were classed as ubiquitous. Renyi diversity was computed with the R vegan package after each repertoire had been subsampled 100 times to 5,000 TCRs. CDR3 similarity networks were built from amino acid triplet string-kernel similarity, with CDR3s being connected when pairwise similarity was above 0.82. TCRdb cleaned the public reads at Q25 with fastp, built clones with MiXCR and kept in-frame beta chains. All rows with the same CDR3 protein become a single entry with the most common DNA and genes. TCRdb's processing, not the study's, gives the V and J calls here. This sample holds about 27,000 distinct CDR3 sequences; about 7% were observed only once. Together, the top ten hold around 25% of the sample.

A word on this clonotype: Which antigen it targets is not known. No per-base quality is available; no much larger clone lies one base away.

Looking up the germline V gene yields CDR1 MDHEN and CDR2 SYDVKM. V is clipped by 5 bases and J by 0 bases, and the sequence between their germline boundaries is 17 bases long. Spanning cysteine to phenylalanine, the CDR3 consists of 16 amino acids. Only CDR3 DNA is held: 48 bases, read in frame from base 1. This TCR came from a male donor with early-stage non-small cell lung cancer. This material consisted of lung tumor tissue, taken at surgery. This receptor chain uses TRBV28 and TRBJ2-7; TRBD1 is possibly the D segment (7 matching bases). The CDR3 protein is CASSLTGDSHSYEQYF. Read as DNA, the sequence is TGTGCCAGCAGTCTTACGGGGGACAGCCACTCCTACGAGCAGTACTTC.